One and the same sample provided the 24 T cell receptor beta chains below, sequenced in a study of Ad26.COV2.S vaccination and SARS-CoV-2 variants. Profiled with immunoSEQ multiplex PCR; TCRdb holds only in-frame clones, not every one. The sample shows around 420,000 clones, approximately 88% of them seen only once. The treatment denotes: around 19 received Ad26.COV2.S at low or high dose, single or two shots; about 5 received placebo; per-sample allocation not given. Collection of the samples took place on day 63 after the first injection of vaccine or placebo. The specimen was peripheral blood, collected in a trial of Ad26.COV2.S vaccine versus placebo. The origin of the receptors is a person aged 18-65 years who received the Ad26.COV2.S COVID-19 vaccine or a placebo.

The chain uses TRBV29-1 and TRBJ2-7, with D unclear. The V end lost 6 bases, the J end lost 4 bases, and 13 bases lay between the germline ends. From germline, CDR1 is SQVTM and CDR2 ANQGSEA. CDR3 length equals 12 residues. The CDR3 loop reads CSVGQGLYEQYF. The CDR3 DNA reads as TGCAGCGTCGGTCAAGGTTTGTACGAGCAGTACTTC.

CDR3 residues: CASSPGSGQPQHF. CDR3 coding DNA: TGTGCCAGCAGCCCAGGGTCCGGTCAGCCCCAGCATTTT. The V gene is TRBV6-5, the J gene TRBJ1-5, with a possible D match to TRBD1 (5 bases). Germline CDR1 reads MNHEY; CDR2 reads SVGAGI. The V end lost 6 bases, the J end lost 6 bases, and 12 bases lay between the germline ends. The CDR3 covers 13 residues.

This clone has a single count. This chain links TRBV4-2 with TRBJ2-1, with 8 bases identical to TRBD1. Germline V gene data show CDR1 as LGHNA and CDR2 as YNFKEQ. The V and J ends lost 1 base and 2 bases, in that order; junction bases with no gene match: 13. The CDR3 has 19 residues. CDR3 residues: CASSQVGDRRTLPYNEQFF. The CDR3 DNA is TGTGCCAGCAGCCAAGTAGGGGACAGGCGTACACTGCCCTACAATGAGCAGTTCTTC.

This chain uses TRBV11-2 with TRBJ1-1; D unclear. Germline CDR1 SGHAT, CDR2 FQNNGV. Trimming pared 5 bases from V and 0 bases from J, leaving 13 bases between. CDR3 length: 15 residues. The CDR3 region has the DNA TGTGCCAGCAGCCCGCGGGCTAATATGAACACTGAAGCTTTCTTT. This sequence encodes CASSPRANMNTEAFF.

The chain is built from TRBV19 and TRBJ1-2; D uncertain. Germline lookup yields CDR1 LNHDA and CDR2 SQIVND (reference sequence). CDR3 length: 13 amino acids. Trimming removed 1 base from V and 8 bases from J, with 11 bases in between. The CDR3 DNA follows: TGTGCCAGTAGTATAGTAGCAGGAGACGGCTACACCTTC. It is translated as CASSIVAGDGYTF.

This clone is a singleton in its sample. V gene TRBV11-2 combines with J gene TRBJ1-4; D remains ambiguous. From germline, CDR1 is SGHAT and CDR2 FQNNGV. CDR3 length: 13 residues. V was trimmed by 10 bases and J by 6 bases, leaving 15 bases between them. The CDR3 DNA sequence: TGTGCCACCCAGGAGAGGCGATATGAAAAACTGTTTTTT. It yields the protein CATQERRYEKLFF.

The CDR3 DNA sequence: TGTGCCAGCAGCCCGTCGGGACGCACAGATACGCAGTATTTT. As protein: CASSPSGRTDTQYF. The gene calls are TRBV7-2 and TRBJ2-3; the D call may be TRBD1 or TRBD2 (5 bases each). From germline, CDR1 is SGHTA and CDR2 FQGNSA. The CDR3 is made up of 14 amino acids. The V gene lost 5 bases and the J gene lost 1 base, with 10 bases spanning the gap.

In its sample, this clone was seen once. The CDR3 is CASSPRTGNGYTF. For the CDR3, the DNA is TGCGCCAGCAGCCCAAGGACAGGGAACGGCTACACCTTC. The chain employs TRBV4-1 and TRBJ1-2, with 8 bases that match TRBD1. J lost 8 bases, V lost 4 bases, and 6 bases had no gene match. Per the germline V gene, CDR1 is MGHRA and CDR2 is YSYEKL. The CDR3 sequence is 13 residues long.

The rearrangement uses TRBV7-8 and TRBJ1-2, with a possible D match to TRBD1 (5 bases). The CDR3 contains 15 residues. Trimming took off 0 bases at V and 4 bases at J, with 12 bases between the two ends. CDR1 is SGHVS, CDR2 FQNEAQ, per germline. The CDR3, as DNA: TGTGCCAGCAGCTTAGCCCCTGACAGCCTCTATGGCTACACCTTC. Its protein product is CASSLAPDSLYGYTF.

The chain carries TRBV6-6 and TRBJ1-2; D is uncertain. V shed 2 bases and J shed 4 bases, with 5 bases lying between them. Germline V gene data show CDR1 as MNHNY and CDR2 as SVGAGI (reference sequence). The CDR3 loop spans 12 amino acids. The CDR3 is CASSYPSYGYTF. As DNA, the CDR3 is TGTGCCAGCAGTTACCCCAGCTATGGCTACACCTTC.

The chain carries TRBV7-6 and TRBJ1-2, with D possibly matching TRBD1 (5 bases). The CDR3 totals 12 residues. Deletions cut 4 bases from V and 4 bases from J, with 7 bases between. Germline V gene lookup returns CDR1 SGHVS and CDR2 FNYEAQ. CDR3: CASSSDSYGYTF. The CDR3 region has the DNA TGTGCCAGCAGCTCCGACAGCTATGGCTACACCTTC.

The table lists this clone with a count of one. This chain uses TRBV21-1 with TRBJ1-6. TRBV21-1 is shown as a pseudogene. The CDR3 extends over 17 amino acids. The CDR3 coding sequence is TGTGCCAGCAGCAAAGCGGGTCGGGGGGCTTGGAATTCACCCCTCCACTTT. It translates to CASSKAGRGAWNSPLHF.

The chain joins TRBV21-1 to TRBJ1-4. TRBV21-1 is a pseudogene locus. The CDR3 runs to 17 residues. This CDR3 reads CASSKAEIQTDREKLFF. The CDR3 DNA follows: TGTGCCAGCAGCAAAGCCGAAATACAAACCGATCGGGAAAAACTGTTTTTT.

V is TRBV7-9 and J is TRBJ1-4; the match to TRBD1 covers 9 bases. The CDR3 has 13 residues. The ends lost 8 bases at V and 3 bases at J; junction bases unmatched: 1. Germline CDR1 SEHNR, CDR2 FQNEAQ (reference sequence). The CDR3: CASGTGSNEKLFF. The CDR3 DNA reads TGTGCCAGCGGGACAGGGTCTAATGAAAAACTGTTTTTT.

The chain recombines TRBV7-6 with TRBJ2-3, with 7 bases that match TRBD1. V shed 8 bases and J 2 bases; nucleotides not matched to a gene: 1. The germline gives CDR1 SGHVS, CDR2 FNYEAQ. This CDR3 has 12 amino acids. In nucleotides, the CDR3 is TGTGCCAGCGAGGGGGCCACAGATACGCAGTATTTT. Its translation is CASEGATDTQYF.

CDR3: CASSWGLGGEQFF. In nucleotides, the CDR3 is TGTGCCAGCAGCTGGGGACTAGGGGGTGAGCAGTTCTTC. The chain joins TRBV7-3 to TRBJ2-1, with 8 bases fitting TRBD2. The CDR3 extends over 13 amino acids. J gave up 9 bases and V 4 bases, and 5 bases lay outside the gene matches. In germline, CDR1 is SGHTA, CDR2 FQGTGA.

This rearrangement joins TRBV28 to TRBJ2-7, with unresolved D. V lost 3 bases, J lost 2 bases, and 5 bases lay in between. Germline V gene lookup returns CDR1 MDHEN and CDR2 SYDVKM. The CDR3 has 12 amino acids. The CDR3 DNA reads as TGTGCCAGCAGTTTCATGACCTACGAGCAGTACTTC. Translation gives CASSFMTYEQYF.

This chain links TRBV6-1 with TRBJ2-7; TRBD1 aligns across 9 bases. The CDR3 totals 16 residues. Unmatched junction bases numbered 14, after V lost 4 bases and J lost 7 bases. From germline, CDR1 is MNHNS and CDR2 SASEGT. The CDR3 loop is CASSGGTGRILREQYF. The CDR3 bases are TGTGCCAGCAGTGGGGGGACAGGGCGTATTTTAAGGGAGCAGTACTTC.

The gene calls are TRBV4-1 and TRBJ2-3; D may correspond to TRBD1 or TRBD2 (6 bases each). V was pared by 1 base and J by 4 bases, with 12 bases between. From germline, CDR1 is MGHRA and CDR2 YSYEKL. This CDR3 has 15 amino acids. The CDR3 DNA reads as TGCGCCAGCAGCCAAGTTGGGGGGCGGGCAGATACGCAGTATTTT. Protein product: CASSQVGGRADTQYF.

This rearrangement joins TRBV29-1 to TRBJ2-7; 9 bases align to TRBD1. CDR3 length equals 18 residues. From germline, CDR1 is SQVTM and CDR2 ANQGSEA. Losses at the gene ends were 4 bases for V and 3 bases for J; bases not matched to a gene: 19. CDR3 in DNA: TGCAGCGTTGTTGGGTTGTTGGGTCCGGGACAGGGAGACTACGAGCAGTACTTC. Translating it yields CSVVGLLGPGQGDYEQYF.

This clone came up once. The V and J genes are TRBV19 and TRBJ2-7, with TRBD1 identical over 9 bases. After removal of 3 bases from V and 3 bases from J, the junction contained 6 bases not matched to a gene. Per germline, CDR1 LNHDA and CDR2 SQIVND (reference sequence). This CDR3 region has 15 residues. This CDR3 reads CASSMNAGQGYEQYF. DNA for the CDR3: TGTGCCAGTAGTATGAATGCGGGACAGGGCTACGAGCAGTACTTC.

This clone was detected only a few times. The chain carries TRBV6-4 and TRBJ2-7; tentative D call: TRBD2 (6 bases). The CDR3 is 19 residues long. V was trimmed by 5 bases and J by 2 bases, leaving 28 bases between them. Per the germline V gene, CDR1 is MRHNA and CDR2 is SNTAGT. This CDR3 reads CASSSSVIRPIYSAYEQYF. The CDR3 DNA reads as TGTGCCAGCAGTTCTAGCGTCATACGCCCAATCTATTCGGCCTACGAGCAGTACTTC.

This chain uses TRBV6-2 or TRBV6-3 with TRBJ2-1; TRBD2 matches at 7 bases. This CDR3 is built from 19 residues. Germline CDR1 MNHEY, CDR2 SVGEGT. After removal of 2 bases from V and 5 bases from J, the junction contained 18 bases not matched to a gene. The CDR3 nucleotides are TGTGCCAGCAGTTACCCCCTAGCTTTAGTTGCGGGGACTAACAATGAGCAGTTCTTC. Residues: CASSYPLALVAGTNNEQFF.

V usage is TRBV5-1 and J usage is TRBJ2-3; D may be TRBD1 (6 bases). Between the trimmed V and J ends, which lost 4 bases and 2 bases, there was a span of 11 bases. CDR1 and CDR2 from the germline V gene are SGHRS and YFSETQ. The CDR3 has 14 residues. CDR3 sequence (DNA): TGCGCCAGCAGCCCGGGACAACTCACAGATACGCAGTATTTT. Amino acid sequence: CASSPGQLTDTQYF.